The rows below give T cell receptor beta chains drawn from one sample of a study of long-term antiretroviral therapy in people with HIV. This table comes from immunoSEQ multiplex PCR, and its TCRdb copy is limited to in-frame clones, with some not included. The data contain fewer than 35,000 clones, 82% of them seen just once; the ten biggest clones take up less than 15%. The specimen was unsorted PBMCs, collected 2.9 years after starting antiretroviral therapy. All receptors come from a man between 50 and 59 years old with HIV. The CDR3 runs from the conserved cysteine through the conserved F or W. The D gene is left open where the match is weak. Size is omitted from some rows. Given values are once, few, many or a class for expanded clones.

clone size: -
D gene: -
V gene: TRBV5-6
J gene: TRBJ1-1
CDR3 DNA: TGTGCCAGCAGCTTATTGAGGAACACTGAAGCTTTCTTT
CDR3 protein: CASSLLRNTEAFF

clone size: -
D gene: -
V gene: TRBV11-2
J gene: TRBJ1-4
CDR3 DNA: TGTGCCAGCAGCTTAGGGCAAACGGGGAGAAATGAAAAACTGTTTTTT
CDR3 protein: CASSLGQTGRNEKLFF

clone size: -
D gene: TRBD2
V gene: TRBV5-1
J gene: TRBJ2-7
CDR3 DNA: TGCGCCAGCAGCTTGGAGGGCGGGGGGGCCGGAGAGCAGTACTTC
CDR3 protein: CASSLEGGGAGEQYF

clone size: -
D gene: -
V gene: TRBV14
J gene: TRBJ2-7
CDR3 DNA: TGTGCCAGCAGCCAAGACGGATACGAGCAGTACTTC
CDR3 protein: CASSQDGYEQYF

clone size: -
D gene: -
V gene: TRBV11-2
J gene: TRBJ2-1
CDR3 DNA: TGTGCCAGCAGCTTAAGGACCGGTAACTCCTACAATGAGCAGTTCTTC
CDR3 protein: CASSLRTGNSYNEQFF

clone size: -
D gene: -
V gene: TRBV2
J gene: TRBJ2-7
CDR3 DNA: TGTGCCAGCGGTCCAGCTGGGAGGTCCTACGAGCAGTACTTT
CDR3 protein: CASGPAGRSYEQYF

clone size: -
D gene: TRBD1
V gene: TRBV9
J gene: TRBJ2-1
CDR3 DNA: TGTGCCAGCAGCGTGGGACAGGGGGCGAGGTCCTACAATGAGCAGTTCTTC
CDR3 protein: CASSVGQGARSYNEQFF

clone size: few
D gene: -
V gene: TRBV5-4
J gene: TRBJ1-3
CDR3 DNA: TGTGCCAGCAGCTTGGGGCAGGGACCAAACACCATATATTTT
CDR3 protein: CASSLGQGPNTIYF

clone size: few
D gene: -
V gene: TRBV5-6
J gene: TRBJ2-7
CDR3 DNA: TGTGCCAGCAGCCTTCAGGGGTATTCCTACGAGCAGTACTTC
CDR3 protein: CASSLQGYSYEQYF

clone size: once
D gene: TRBD1
V gene: TRBV28
J gene: TRBJ1-6
CDR3 DNA: TGTGCCAGCAGTTTACGACAGGGCTTCGGGCGGACACCCCTCCACTTT
CDR3 protein: CASSLRQGFGRTPLHF

clone size: -
D gene: TRBD1
V gene: TRBV29-1
J gene: TRBJ1-1
CDR3 DNA: TGCAGCGTTGAGACAGGGGAAGGGACTGAAGCTTTCTTT
CDR3 protein: CSVETGEGTEAFF

clone size: -
D gene: -
V gene: TRBV4-1
J gene: TRBJ2-2
CDR3 DNA: TGCGCCAGCAGCCAAGATATATTAGGAGGGAACACCGGGGAGCTGTTTTTT
CDR3 protein: CASSQDILGGNTGELFF

clone size: once
D gene: -
V gene: TRBV5-1
J gene: TRBJ2-5
CDR3 DNA: TGCGCCAGCAGCTTGGCCCAAGATACCCAGTACTTC
CDR3 protein: CASSLAQDTQYF

clone size: -
D gene: TRBD1
V gene: TRBV13
J gene: TRBJ2-2
CDR3 DNA: TGTGCCAGCAGCTTCCCAGGGGGCCACACCGGGGAGCTGTTTTTT
CDR3 protein: CASSFPGGHTGELFF

clone size: once
D gene: -
V gene: TRBV6-5
J gene: TRBJ1-4
CDR3 DNA: TGTGCCAGCAGTTACGGCGGTAGAACTAATGAAAAACTGTTTTTT
CDR3 protein: CASSYGGRTNEKLFF

clone size: -
D gene: -
V gene: TRBV21-1
J gene: TRBJ1-2
CDR3 DNA: TGTGCCAGCAGCAACTGGGAAGGGCAGGGACATGGCTACACCTTC
CDR3 protein: CASSNWEGQGHGYTF

clone size: -
D gene: -
V gene: TRBV15
J gene: TRBJ2-1
CDR3 DNA: TGTGCCACCAGCAGAGGAAGGGAATCGTTCTTAAATGAGCAGTTCTTC
CDR3 protein: CATSRGRESFLNEQFF

clone size: -
D gene: -
V gene: TRBV28
J gene: TRBJ2-5
CDR3 DNA: TGTGCCAGCAGTTCCATTGCGGGGGACAGAGCGGAGACCCAGTACTTC
CDR3 protein: CASSSIAGDRAETQYF

clone size: -
D gene: -
V gene: TRBV7-9
J gene: TRBJ2-3
CDR3 DNA: TGTGCCAGCAGCGTCACAGATACGCAGTATTTT
CDR3 protein: CASSVTDTQYF

clone size: -
D gene: -
V gene: TRBV5-6
J gene: TRBJ1-1
CDR3 DNA: TGTGCCAGCAGCTCCTTGGGAACCCGAGGAACTGAAGCTTTCTTT
CDR3 protein: CASSSLGTRGTEAFF

clone size: -
D gene: TRBD1
V gene: TRBV5-1
J gene: TRBJ2-5
CDR3 DNA: TGCGCCAGCAGCGCCGGACAGGGCTCAAGGGAGACCCAGTACTTC
CDR3 protein: CASSAGQGSRETQYF

clone size: -
D gene: -
V gene: TRBV11-2
J gene: TRBJ2-7
CDR3 DNA: TGTGCCAGCAGCTTAACTAGCTACGAGCAGTACTTC
CDR3 protein: CASSLTSYEQYF

clone size: -
D gene: -
V gene: TRBV4-1
J gene: TRBJ2-7
CDR3 DNA: TGCGCCAGCAGCCTAGTACGCAGTTCCTACGAGCAGTACTTC
CDR3 protein: CASSLVRSSYEQYF

clone size: -
D gene: -
V gene: TRBV9
J gene: TRBJ1-1
CDR3 DNA: TGTGCCAGCAGCGTAGGGATGTCGAACACTGAAGCTTTCTTT
CDR3 protein: CASSVGMSNTEAFF

clone size: once
D gene: -
V gene: TRBV7-2
J gene: TRBJ2-4
CDR3 DNA: TGTGCCAGCAGCTTACCTCGACAGTTAGCCAAAAACATTCAGTACTTC
CDR3 protein: CASSLPRQLAKNIQYF

clone size: -
D gene: -
V gene: TRBV6-5
J gene: TRBJ1-3
CDR3 DNA: TGTGCCAGCAGTTACGACGCGACAAGCTCTGGAAACACCATATATTTT
CDR3 protein: CASSYDATSSGNTIYF

clone size: few
D gene: TRBD1
V gene: TRBV29-1
J gene: TRBJ1-2
CDR3 DNA: TGCAGCGTTAAGTTCAGGGGGCACTATGGCTACACCTTC
CDR3 protein: CSVKFRGHYGYTF

clone size: -
D gene: -
V gene: TRBV19
J gene: TRBJ2-2
CDR3 DNA: TGTGCCAGTAGTTTGGGTGGAGGGCGGAACGGGGAGCTGTTTTTT
CDR3 protein: CASSLGGGRNGELFF

clone size: -
D gene: TRBD1
V gene: TRBV5-1
J gene: TRBJ1-2
CDR3 DNA: TGCGCCAGCAGCGCCCGGGACAGGGCCTATGGCTACACCTTC
CDR3 protein: CASSARDRAYGYTF

clone size: once
D gene: -
V gene: TRBV6-1
J gene: TRBJ1-3
CDR3 DNA: TGTGCCAGCAGTGAAGCCCCGAAAGGAAACACCATATATTTT
CDR3 protein: CASSEAPKGNTIYF

clone size: -
D gene: TRBD1
V gene: TRBV9
J gene: TRBJ1-3
CDR3 DNA: TGTGCCAGCAGCACGGACAGGACGAGCTCTGGAAACACCATATATTTT
CDR3 protein: CASSTDRTSSGNTIYF

clone size: -
D gene: -
V gene: TRBV4-3
J gene: TRBJ2-7
CDR3 DNA: TGCGCCAGCAGCCAAGATCTACAGCCTAAGCAGTACTTC
CDR3 protein: CASSQDLQPKQYF

clone size: -
D gene: -
V gene: TRBV9
J gene: TRBJ2-1
CDR3 DNA: TGTGCCAGCAGGGGTATCTACAATGAGCAGTTCTTC
CDR3 protein: CASRGIYNEQFF